This T cell receptor beta chain was captured in a study of OX40 agonist ivuxolimab in advanced cancers. The overall study: One hepatocellular carcinoma and two cutaneous melanoma patients partially responded.

Germline V CDR1 and CDR2: SGDLS, YYNGEE. V was cut by 0 bases and J by 2 bases, with 8 bases left in between. The CDR3 has 15 residues. Blood draws occurred at baseline, cycle 4 day 1, and cycle 7 day 1. Findings and limits, study-wide: Partial responders at 0.1-3.0 mg/kg showed near-lowest clonal expansion.

This clone appeared a few times. The antigen remains undetermined. Sequencing used immunoSEQ multiplex PCR; TCRdb keeps in-frame clones, though not all of them. Of more than 70,000 clones in the sample, 82% were seen once. The TCR was taken from an adult with an advanced solid tumor such as melanoma, head and neck, liver or kidney cancer. The source material was CD4+ or CD8+ T cells sorted from blood, sampled in a trial of the OX40 agonist ivuxolimab. The J gene is TRBJ2-2, the V gene TRBV9; D is possibly TRBD2 (6 bases). CDR3 region: CASSVGGLNTGELFF. CDR3 nucleotide sequence: TGTGCCAGCAGCGTAGGTGGACTAAACACCGGGGAGCTGTTTTTT.